Below, 9 T cell receptor beta chains from the same sample are listed, as sequenced in a study of T cell changes during pregnancy in multiple sclerosis. Data came from immunoSEQ multiplex PCR; TCRdb stores just in-frame clones and leaves some out. The sample yields about 59,000 clones, just under 95% seen once. The sample consisted of CD4+ T cells from peripheral blood mononuclear cells, taken before pregnancy. Source of these receptors: a female donor with multiple sclerosis, enrolled in a pregnancy study.

V and J are TRBV5-5 and TRBJ2-2; the D is unclear. The germline V gene has CDR1 SGHKS and CDR2 YYEKEE (reference sequence). This CDR3 is 11 amino acids long. The V end lost 2 bases, the J end lost 8 bases, and 4 bases lay between the germline ends. The CDR3, as DNA: TGTGCCAGCAGCTTTAATGGGGAGCTGTTTTTT. Amino acids: CASSFNGELFF.

This chain links TRBV25-1 with TRBJ2-1; TRBD2 agrees at 11 bases. The CDR3 covers 14 residues. Germline CDR1 MGHDK, CDR2 SYGVNS. With V trimmed by 8 bases and J by 2 bases, 2 bases remained unmatched. CDR3 DNA: TGTGCCAGCGAACTAGCGGGAGCCTACAATGAGCAGTTCTTC. This gives the protein CASELAGAYNEQFF. Based on the CDR3 plus reference TRBV25-1 and TRBJ2-1, the full variable domain is EADIYQTPRYLVIGTGKKITLECSQTMGHDKMYWYQQDPGMELHLIHYSYGVNSTEKGDLSSESTVSRIRTEHFPLTLESARPSHTSQYLCASELAGAYNEQFFGPGTRLTVL.

This sequence joins TRBV7-9 and TRBJ2-2, with TRBD2 matching over 13 bases. V lost 4 bases and J lost 7; bases outside the gene matches: 9. Germline V gives CDR1 SEHNR, CDR2 FQNEAQ (reference sequence). The CDR3 sequence is 17 residues long. The CDR3 DNA sequence: TGTGCCAGCAGCTCTCGACTAGCGGGAGGTCTTATCGGGGAGCTGTTTTTT. Its protein is CASSSRLAGGLIGELFF.

The genes are TRBV7-6 and TRBJ2-1; D unclear. Trimming took 1 base from V and 0 from J, leaving 13 bases between them. CDR1 and CDR2 from the germline V gene are SGHVS and FNYEAQ. There are 17 residues in the CDR3. Here the CDR3 DNA reads TGTGCCAGCAGCTTAGTAAGCGCCGAAAGCTCCTACAATGAGCAGTTCTTC. Protein product: CASSLVSAESSYNEQFF.

The chain combines TRBV11-3 with TRBJ2-7; the D gene is possibly TRBD2 (5 bases). The CDR3 covers 13 residues. The V end lost 5 bases, the J end lost 0 bases, and 8 bases lay between the germline ends. From germline, CDR1 is SGHNT and CDR2 YENEEA. In nucleotides, the CDR3 is TGTGCCAGCAGCCCCGGGGTCTCCTACGAGCAGTACTTC. Residues: CASSPGVSYEQYF.

This chain uses TRBV27 with TRBJ1-6, with D perhaps matching TRBD1 (5 bases). The CDR3 extends over 14 amino acids. Germline V gene lookup returns CDR1 MNHEY and CDR2 SMNVEV (reference sequence). V was pared by 2 bases and J by 7 bases, with 9 bases between. The CDR3 spells CASSLRQGNSPLHF. CDR3 in DNA: TGTGCCAGCAGTTTAAGGCAGGGCAATTCACCCCTCCACTTT.

This clone was seen a single time. The rearrangement uses TRBV19 and TRBJ1-2; D not certain. Per the germline V gene, CDR1 is LNHDA and CDR2 is SQIVND (reference sequence). There are 13 residues in the CDR3. The germline V and J ends were trimmed by 6 bases and 1 base, with 9 bases remaining between them. CDR3 sequence: CASRDGNNYGYTF. For the CDR3, the DNA is TGTGCCAGTAGGGACGGGAATAACTATGGCTACACCTTC.

This chain links TRBV10-1 with TRBJ2-6, with 8 positions matching TRBD2. J was trimmed by 2 bases and V by 1 base; bases with no gene match: 13. Germline V gives CDR1 WNHNN, CDR2 SYGVQD (reference sequence). The CDR3 is 20 amino acids. CDR3 coding DNA: TGCGCCAGCAGTGAGTTGATAGGGACTAGGTCATCTACTGGGGCCAACGTCCTGACTTTC. Encoded protein: CASSELIGTRSSTGANVLTF.

The chain has TRBV19 and TRBJ2-7, with D possibly TRBD1 on 6 matching bases. The V and J ends lost 3 bases and 2 bases respectively, with 14 bases between them. Germline V gene data show CDR1 as LNHDA and CDR2 as SQIVND (reference sequence). The CDR3 has 15 amino acids. CDR3 sequence: CASSMSNGGPYEQYF. As DNA, the CDR3 is TGTGCCAGTAGTATGAGCAATGGGGGCCCCTACGAGCAGTACTTC.